This T cell receptor (beta chain) came from a study of vaccination and CD4 T cells after COVID-19. The wider study: Every participant had a vaccine, which was either BNT162b2 or mRNA-1273, given in two doses. Each control culture was treated with a CEFX pool, an HIV-1 Nef pool, or no peptide.

Sequenced with the Oncomine TCR Beta short-read assay was DNA taken from cultured CD4+ T cells. From the PCR reads, TCRdb called clonotypes with MiXCR, one entry per CDR3 protein. The sample consists of 4,000 to 4,500 distinct CDR3 sequences, less than 25% of them appearing once. Concerning this clonotype itself: Antigen: not known.

Per the germline V gene, CDR1 is SQVTM and CDR2 is ANQGSEA. CDR3 length: 11 amino acids. V gave up 7 bases and J gave up 2 bases, with 8 bases separating them. The treatment was: roughly 11-day PBMC culture with coronavirus spike peptide pools or control peptides (ViraFEST assay). Study-wide results and caveats: Spike mono-reactivity applied to 304 of 307 vaccine-specific clones detected in convalescent patients.

Sequences were obtained from CD4+ T cells from blood, cultured in vitro. The V call is TRBV29-1, the J call TRBJ2-5; D gene ambiguous. The receptor was derived from a human donor who had recovered from COVID-19. CDR3 loop: CSGAIQETQYF. CDR3 bases: TGCAGCGGGGCGATACAAGAGACCCAGTACTTC.